This TCR beta chain was retrieved from a study of esophageal squamous cell carcinoma under preoperative chemotherapy. Study-wide results and caveats: Peripheral T cells showed a significant TCR diversity increase after chemotherapy, unlike tumor-infiltrating lymphocytes. After treatment, tumor-infiltrating lymphocytes seemed to come partly from incoming peripheral T cells, not only local changes.

This clonotype was seen only a few times. Its antigen is not identified. Time point meaning: after preoperative PTX-NDP chemotherapy. J was trimmed by 8 bases and V by 4 bases; bases with no gene match: 4. The CDR3 spans 13 residues. Germline-derived CDR1 and CDR2 are SGHTA and FQGTGA. Each CDR3 protein gets one entry after TCRdb re-called the PCR reads with MiXCR. This table has around 19,000 distinct CDR3 sequences, just over 45% appearing once. The genes are TRBV7-3 and TRBJ2-1; 8 nucleotides match TRBD1. The TCR was taken from a human donor with esophageal squamous cell carcinoma. The donor label of this sample is uncertain. Sample collection was performed from a patient given preoperative chemotherapy. The CDR3 region has the DNA TGTGCCAGCAGCTCGACAGGGGAGGATGAGCAGTTCTTC. It is translated as CASSSTGEDEQFF. The full variable domain, rest sourced from reference TRBV7-3 and TRBJ2-1, is GAGVSQTPSNKVTEKGKYVELRCDPISGHTALYWYRQSLGQGPEFLIYFQGTGAADDSGLPNDRFFAVRPEGSVSTLKIQRTERGDSAVYLCASSSTGEDEQFFGPGTRLTVL.